Following are 21 T cell receptor beta chains from one sample sequenced in a study of T cell repertoires in aging, cancer and after chemotherapy. Multiplex touch-down PCR with TRB-A/B primers amplified rearranged V-D-J TRB sequences. One entry per CDR3 protein results from TCRdb running MiXCR on the multiplex PCR reads. The data show over 4,500 distinct CDR3 sequences, roughly 70% seen once. Amplification of TCR beta used genomic DNA extracted from peripheral blood. The sequencing sample was made of blood. These receptors all stem from a human donor with a solid tumor.

The V gene is TRBV27, the J gene TRBJ2-2; TRBD1 matches 9 bases. The length of the CDR3 is 17 residues. Germline CDR1 reads MNHEY; CDR2 reads SMNVEV (reference sequence). V lost 5 bases, J lost 5 bases, and 12 bases stayed unmatched. The CDR3 bases are TGTGCCAGCAGTCCGTGGACAGGGGAAAGGAGGACCGGGGAGCTGTTTTTT. Its translation is CASSPWTGERRTGELFF.

The rearrangement uses TRBV20-1 and TRBJ1-2; D is uncertain. Deletions cut 1 base from V and 6 bases from J, with 6 bases between. Germline values: CDR1 DFQATT, CDR2 SNEGSKA (reference sequence). This CDR3 region has 11 residues. Written as DNA, the CDR3 is TGCAGTGCTAGAGGGAACGATGGCTACACCTTC. Translating it yields CSARGNDGYTF.

CDR3 region: CASSSPSAGLNEQFF. DNA of the CDR3: TGTGCCAGCAGCTCTCCCTCGGCGGGGTTGAATGAGCAGTTCTTC. The chain employs TRBV11-2 and TRBJ2-1, with D possibly matching TRBD2 (6 bases). Germline V gene lookup returns CDR1 SGHAT and CDR2 FQNNGV. The CDR3 has 15 amino acids. V lost 4 bases and J 7 bases, leaving 17 bases between the germline ends. Supplemented by reference TRBV11-2 and TRBJ2-1, the full variable domain reads EAGVAQSPRYKIIEKRQSVAFWCNPISGHATLYWYQQILGQGPKLLIQFQNNGVVDDSQLPKDRFSAERLKGVDSTLKIQPAKLEDSAVYLCASSSPSAGLNEQFFGPGTRLTVL.

The chain uses TRBV7-9 and TRBJ2-1, with D possibly matching TRBD1 (5 bases). The CDR3 has 14 residues. Trimming stripped 5 bases from V and 6 bases from J, with 14 bases between. CDR1 and CDR2 (germline): SEHNR, FQNEAQ (reference sequence). CDR3 DNA sequence: TGTGCCAGCAGCCCGCCTCGGACACTCAATGAGCAGTTCTTC. It is translated as CASSPPRTLNEQFF.

This clonotype was seen only once. This chain connects TRBV19 to TRBJ2-1; TRBD1 might be the D (6 bases). CDR1 and CDR2 from the germline V gene are LNHDA and SQIVND (reference sequence). V lost 4 bases and J lost 2, with 12 bases in between. The CDR3 spans 15 residues. The CDR3 is CASSNVGGPYNEQFF. The DNA for the CDR3 is TGTGCCAGTAGTAACGTAGGGGGTCCCTACAATGAGCAGTTCTTC.

This clonotype was observed once. This chain uses TRBV20-1 with TRBJ2-7; TRBD1 agrees at 11 bases. Germline V gives CDR1 DFQATT, CDR2 SNEGSKA (reference sequence). This CDR3 is 14 amino acids long. The V segment lost 7 bases and the J segment 5 bases; nucleotides outside the gene matches: 10. Here the CDR3 DNA reads TGCAGTGTCACCTGGACAGGGGGCGGCCACGAGCAGTACTTC. This gives the protein CSVTWTGGGHEQYF.

This clonotype has just one count. This chain connects TRBV6-6 to TRBJ1-1; tentative D call: TRBD1 (6 bases). There are 16 residues in the CDR3. Per germline, CDR1 MNHNY and CDR2 SVGAGI (reference sequence). Trimming removed 5 bases at V and 5 bases at J, with 21 bases between. The CDR3, as DNA: TGTGCCAGCAGTGAAGCTTGGGGGGCGTTAGGGACTGAAGCTTTCTTT. Amino acids: CASSEAWGALGTEAFF.

The V gene is TRBV6-5, the J gene TRBJ2-7, with a possible D match to TRBD1 (6 bases). The CDR3 runs to 16 residues. Germline CDR1 MNHEY, CDR2 SVGAGI. V shed 0 bases and J shed 1 base, with 13 bases lying between them. The CDR3 here is CASSYSTGQKSYEQYF. The CDR3 DNA reads as TGTGCCAGCAGTTACTCCACCGGACAGAAATCCTACGAGCAGTACTTC.

The chain recombines TRBV11-3 with TRBJ1-6; 7 nucleotides align to TRBD1. Germline CDR1 SGHNT, CDR2 YENEEA. Losses at the gene ends were 5 bases for V and 9 bases for J; bases not matched to a gene: 4. CDR3 length: 13 residues. The CDR3 protein is CASSPGTASPLHF. In DNA, the CDR3 is TGTGCCAGCAGCCCCGGGACAGCTTCACCCCTCCACTTT.

The genes are TRBV20-1 and TRBJ2-7, with TRBD2 matching over 10 bases. V shed 0 bases, J shed 2 bases, and the junction held 10 bases outside the gene matches. The CDR3 loop spans 17 amino acids. Germline assignment: CDR1 DFQATT and CDR2 SNEGSKA (reference sequence). CDR3 nucleotides: TGCAGTGCTAGAGATAGGGTAGCGGGGGGATTTACCTACGAGCAGTACTTC. As protein: CSARDRVAGGFTYEQYF.

The rearrangement uses TRBV6-2 or TRBV6-3 and TRBJ1-3; TRBD1 matches 9 bases. The V and J ends lost 5 bases and 8 bases, in that order; junction bases with no gene match: 7. CDR3 length: 14 amino acids. Germline V gene lookup returns CDR1 MNHEY and CDR2 SVGEGT. This CDR3 is CASSGGQGPHTIYF. CDR3 sequence (DNA): TGTGCCAGCAGTGGGGGACAGGGCCCACACACCATATATTTT.

This clonotype showed up just a few times. The chain has TRBV6-1 and TRBJ1-2, with TRBD1 matching 10 bases. CDR3 length equals 15 residues. The V gene end was trimmed by 3 bases and the J gene end by 7 bases; junction bases not matched to a gene: 8. Germline V gene lookup returns CDR1 MNHNS and CDR2 SASEGT. CDR3 bases: TGTGCCAGCAGTGAGGGGACAGGGGAGGGTTTTGGCTACACCTTC. Translation gives CASSEGTGEGFGYTF.

The rearrangement joins TRBV19 to TRBJ2-7; D remains unclear. V lost 1 base and J 1 base, leaving 5 bases between the germline ends. The CDR3 is 13 amino acids. Germline CDR1 reads LNHDA; CDR2 reads SQIVND (reference sequence). CDR3 sequence reads: CASSIGPSYEQYF. In nucleotides, the CDR3 is TGTGCCAGTAGTATAGGACCTTCCTACGAGCAGTACTTC.

The chain links TRBV12-3 or TRBV12-4 to TRBJ1-5, with 12 positions matching TRBD1. The V and J ends lost 5 bases and 6 bases, in that order; junction bases with no gene match: 5. This CDR3 spans 15 amino acids. The CDR3 here is CASSPRDRGPQPQHF. The CDR3 nucleotides read TGTGCCAGCAGTCCCCGGGACAGGGGGCCTCAGCCCCAGCATTTT.

This rearrangement joins TRBV19 to TRBJ1-2, with 8 bases matching TRBD1. V shed 4 bases and J 4 bases; nucleotides not matched to a gene: 8. The CDR3 extends over 15 amino acids. Germline loops: CDR1 LNHDA, CDR2 SQIVND (reference sequence). CDR3 protein: CASSTGQGLRYGYTF. Here the CDR3 DNA reads TGTGCCAGTAGTACCGGACAGGGCCTACGCTATGGCTACACCTTC.

The chain employs TRBV29-1 and TRBJ2-3; 7 bases agree with TRBD2. Trimming at V came to 3 bases and at J to 6 bases, leaving 15 bases not matched to a gene. The CDR3 has 16 amino acids. Germline-derived CDR1 and CDR2 are SQVTM and ANQGSEA. CDR3 in DNA: TGCAGCGTTGATGGGCTGGCGGGAGAGACTTACGATACGCAGTATTTT. This translates into CSVDGLAGETYDTQYF.

CDR3 residues: CASSYGQGGPGANVLTF. The CDR3 DNA is TGTGCCAGCAGCTACGGACAGGGGGGACCCGGGGCCAACGTCCTGACTTTC. The chain recombines TRBV5-4 with TRBJ2-6, with 10 bases that match TRBD1. Germline assignment: CDR1 SGHNT and CDR2 YYREEE (reference sequence). The junction had 7 bases not matched to a gene; V was cut back by 3 bases and J by 4 bases. The CDR3 is made up of 17 amino acids.

The V gene is TRBV6-2 or TRBV6-3, the J gene TRBJ1-1, with D perhaps matching TRBD1 (5 bases). The CDR3 runs to 15 residues. The germline V gene encodes CDR1 MNHEY and CDR2 SVGEGT. Trimming cost V 7 bases and J 1 base, with 16 bases left between them. CDR3 amino acids: CASTPGGSRNTEAFF. CDR3 nucleotide sequence: TGTGCCAGCACTCCTGGGGGTTCTCGGAACACTGAAGCTTTCTTT.

The chain uses TRBV29-1 and TRBJ1-2; 9 nucleotides line up with TRBD1. Germline loops: CDR1 SQVTM, CDR2 ANQGSEA. Trimming removed 0 bases from V and 4 bases from J; junction bases left unmatched: 3. The CDR3 spans 14 residues. The DNA for the CDR3 is TGCAGCGTTGAAGAGACAGGGGGAGGCTATGGCTACACCTTC. This translates into CSVEETGGGYGYTF.

This chain joins TRBV5-4 and TRBJ1-2, with TRBD1 identical over 8 bases. Germline V gives CDR1 SGHNT, CDR2 YYREEE (reference sequence). V was pared by 6 bases and J by 3 bases, with 7 bases of the junction left unmatched. This CDR3 has 14 residues. CDR3 in amino acids: CASTRTGRDYGYTF. In DNA form, the CDR3 reads TGTGCCAGCACCCGGACAGGGCGAGACTATGGCTACACCTTC.

This chain uses TRBV6-2 or TRBV6-3 with TRBJ2-6, with D maybe TRBD1 (6 bases). Germline V gives CDR1 MNHEY, CDR2 SVGEGT. Trimming took 6 bases from V and 4 from J, leaving 13 bases between them. This CDR3 spans 15 amino acids. The CDR3 reads CASRGAGSGANVLTF. In DNA form, the CDR3 reads TGTGCCAGCAGGGGGGCTGGATCCGGGGCCAACGTCCTGACTTTC.